This T cell receptor (beta chain) came from a study of low-dose radiotherapy and immunotherapy resistance in tumors. Background on the study: It was 1 Gy per fraction every two weeks that Cohort 2 received, adding up to 13 Gy over 26 weeks. At a dose of 200 mg/m2, intravenous cyclophosphamide was given every two weeks, one day before radiation and immunotherapy.

Germline lookup yields CDR1 SGHVS and CDR2 FNYEAQ. Trimming shortened V by 0 bases and J by 0 bases, and 12 bases separated the two germline ends. The CDR3 sequence is 17 residues long. This clonotype was seen at least ten times. The authors amplified TCRs for approximately 20 PCR cycles with a constant-region primer and a V-primer adapter. TCRdb re-called the reads with MiXCR, one entry per CDR3 protein. Among roughly 46,000 distinct CDR3 sequences listed, around 11% were seen once. The time point denotes: before trial treatment. Donors received a regimen that comprised nivolumab, ipilimumab, aspirin, low-dose cyclophosphamide and low-dose radiotherapy.

Specimen: PBMCs, collected before treatment. The receptor was derived from a female donor with ovarian cancer. V usage is TRBV7-6 and J usage is TRBJ2-1; tentatively, D is TRBD2 (7 bases). The CDR3, as DNA: TGTGCCAGCAGCTTAGCGGGGGGGCCTCTCTCCTACAATGAGCAGTTCTTC. Protein: CASSLAGGPLSYNEQFF.